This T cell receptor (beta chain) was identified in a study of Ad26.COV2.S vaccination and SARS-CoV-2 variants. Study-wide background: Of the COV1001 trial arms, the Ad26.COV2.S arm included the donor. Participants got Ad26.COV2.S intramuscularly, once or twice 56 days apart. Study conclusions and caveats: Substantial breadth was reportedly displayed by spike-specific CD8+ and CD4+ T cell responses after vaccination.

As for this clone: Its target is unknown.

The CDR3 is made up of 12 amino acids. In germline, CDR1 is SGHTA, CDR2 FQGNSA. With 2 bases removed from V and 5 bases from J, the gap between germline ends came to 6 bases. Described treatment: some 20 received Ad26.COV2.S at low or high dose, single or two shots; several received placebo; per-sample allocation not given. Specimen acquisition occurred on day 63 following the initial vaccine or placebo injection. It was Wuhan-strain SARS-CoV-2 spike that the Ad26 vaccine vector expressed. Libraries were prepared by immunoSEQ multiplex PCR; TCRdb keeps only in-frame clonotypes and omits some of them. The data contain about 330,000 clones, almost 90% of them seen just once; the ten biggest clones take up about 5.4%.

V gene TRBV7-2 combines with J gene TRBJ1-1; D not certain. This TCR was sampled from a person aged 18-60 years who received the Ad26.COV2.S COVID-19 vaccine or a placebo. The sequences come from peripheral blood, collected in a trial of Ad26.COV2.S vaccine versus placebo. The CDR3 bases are TGTGCCAGCAGCTTAAGATGGACTGAAGCTTTCTTT. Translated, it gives CASSLRWTEAFF.